This T cell receptor beta chain was found in a study of blood T cell repertoires in COVID-19. Study background: PBMCs, B-cell-depleted T cells, or T cells were the source of the cDNA or gDNA that made up the material.

Study members were between about 18 and 95 years old and lived in 20 to 30 US regions. Which cohort a participant joined came from the clinical history participants gave. Libraries were prepared by immunoSEQ multiplex PCR; TCRdb keeps only in-frame clonotypes and omits some of them. Of approximately 150,000 clones listed, approximately 77% are singletons. Material for sequencing was PBMCs or T cells enriched from blood (not recorded which). This TCR was sampled from a man aged 60-69 years who had recovered from COVID-19.

CDR3: CASSLFSSGRGYTGELFF. The CDR3, as DNA: TGTGCCAGCAGTTTATTCTCTAGCGGGAGGGGCTACACCGGGGAGCTGTTTTTT. The chain has TRBV28 and TRBJ2-2; 12 nucleotides align to TRBD2. The CDR3 sequence is 18 residues long. Trimming at V came to 1 base and at J to 3 bases, leaving 6 bases not matched to a gene. Germline CDR1 MDHEN, CDR2 SYDVKM.